Presented here are 17 T cell receptor beta chains from one specimen sequenced in a study of PD-1 and CTLA-4 blockade in melanoma. Measured with immunoSEQ multiplex PCR; TCRdb has only the in-frame clones, and not every one. Of about 29,000 clones in the sample, roughly 91% were seen once. Source: CD8+ T cells from peripheral blood, taken before anti-PD-1 treatment. These receptors were collected from a human donor with melanoma.

The chain couples TRBV7-8 to TRBJ2-5; D is ambiguous. This CDR3 region has 15 residues. The V gene's germline CDR1 is SGHVS and CDR2 FQNEAQ. The germline V and J ends were trimmed by 2 bases and 2 bases, with 12 bases remaining between them. The CDR3: CASSLLAMAQETQYF. CDR3 nucleotides: TGTGCCAGCAGCTTACTCGCGATGGCTCAAGAGACCCAGTACTTC.

The chain uses TRBV4-1 and TRBJ2-2, with 9 bases fitting TRBD2. Germline V gives CDR1 MGHRA, CDR2 YSYEKL. The CDR3 has 17 amino acids. The V and J ends lost 4 bases and 5 bases, in that order; junction bases with no gene match: 11. CDR3 bases: TGCGCCAGCAGCCCTTTAACAGCGGGGGGATGGACCGGGGAGCTGTTTTTT. Protein product: CASSPLTAGGWTGELFF.

This chain connects TRBV27 to TRBJ2-7; D uncertain. The CDR3 spans 13 residues. Germline CDR1 is MNHEY and CDR2 is SMNVEV (reference sequence). V was shortened by 5 bases and J by 2 bases, with 10 bases between the two germline ends. This CDR3 is CASSPVSPYEQYF. The DNA of the CDR3 is TGTGCCAGCAGTCCCGTAAGCCCCTACGAGCAGTACTTC.

The CDR3 DNA follows: TGTGCCAGCAGTAACCGGGATACCATACAAGAGACCCAGTACTTC. Translated, it gives CASSNRDTIQETQYF. V gene TRBV28 combines with J gene TRBJ2-5; possibly TRBD2 for D (5 bases). CDR1 MDHEN and CDR2 SYDVKM come from the germline V gene. The V end was cut by 5 bases, the J end by 2 bases, with 15 bases between. The CDR3 spans 15 residues. Looking up the rest from reference TRBV28 and TRBJ2-5 gives the full variable domain: DVKVTQSSRYLVKRTGEKVFLECVQDMDHENMFWYRQDPGLGLRLIYFSYDVKMKEKGDIPEGYSVSREKKERFSLILESASTNQTSMYLCASSNRDTIQETQYFGPGTRLLVL.

The sample holds one count of this clone. Written as DNA, the CDR3 is TGTGCCAGCACCTTTGGGGATAGCGGCTACGAGCAGTACTTC. As protein: CASTFGDSGYEQYF. V gene TRBV7-2 combines with J gene TRBJ2-7, with D tentatively TRBD2 (6 bases). The CDR3 is 14 amino acids. Germline loops: CDR1 SGHTA, CDR2 FQGNSA. Trimming took off 7 bases at V and 3 bases at J, with 16 bases between the two ends. The full variable domain, rest sourced from reference TRBV7-2 and TRBJ2-7, is GAGVSQSPSNKVTEKGKDVELRCDPISGHTALYWYRQSLGQGLEFLIYFQGNSAPDKSGLPSDRFSAERTGGSVSTLTIQRTQQEDSAVYLCASTFGDSGYEQYFGPGTRLTVT.

The gene calls are TRBV29-1 and TRBJ2-1; 12 nucleotides agree with TRBD2. V trimming: 6 bases; J trimming: 9 bases; junction bases outside the gene matches: 9. The CDR3 contains 14 residues. The germline V gene encodes CDR1 SQVTM and CDR2 ANQGSEA. CDR3 region: CSVNAGLAGFEQFF. DNA for the CDR3: TGCAGCGTAAATGCGGGACTAGCGGGTTTTGAGCAGTTCTTC.

In this sample, this clone turned up a few times. V and J are TRBV28 and TRBJ2-7, with 7 bases aligning to TRBD2. Looked up from germline, CDR1 is MDHEN and CDR2 is SYDVKM. The CDR3 consists of 13 residues. The ends lost 6 bases at V and 5 bases at J; junction bases unmatched: 7. Here the CDR3 reads CASRRGLVDEQYF. DNA for the CDR3: TGTGCCAGCAGACGCGGACTAGTTGACGAGCAGTACTTC.

The chain combines TRBV28 with TRBJ2-7; TRBD2 matches 8 bases. This CDR3 spans 16 amino acids. Looked up from germline, CDR1 is MDHEN and CDR2 is SYDVKM. Losses at the gene ends were 4 bases for V and 2 bases for J; bases not matched to a gene: 10. CDR3 protein: CASSSPPAGGTYEQYF. For the CDR3, the DNA is TGTGCCAGCAGTTCCCCTCCTGCGGGAGGTACCTACGAGCAGTACTTC.

Concerning this clone: Relative to the germline gene, one junction end is altered; a read error may explain this. This sequence joins TRBV5-1 and TRBJ1-2; TRBD1 is a possible D gene (6 bases). CDR3 size: 14 residues. Looked up from germline, CDR1 is SGHRS and CDR2 is YFSETQ. The chain's CDR3 is CASTLGGPVDGYTF. The CDR3, as DNA: TGCGCCAGCACCTTGGGGGGGCCGGTAGATGGCTACACCTTC.

The V and J genes are TRBV5-1 and TRBJ2-7, with TRBD1 as a possible D gene (5 bases). Looked up from germline, CDR1 is SGHRS and CDR2 is YFSETQ. The length of the CDR3 is 14 residues. V was cut by 4 bases and J by 2 bases, with 13 bases left in between. The CDR3 reads CASSLTDFTYEQYF. CDR3 in DNA: TGCGCCAGCAGCCTGACAGATTTCACCTACGAGCAGTACTTC.

The CDR3 reads CASLGEGVPYNEQFF. The CDR3 DNA sequence: TGTGCCTCCTTGGGGGAGGGGGTCCCCTACAATGAGCAGTTCTTC. The V and J genes are TRBV30 and TRBJ2-1, with D maybe TRBD2 (7 bases). Germline values: CDR1 GTSNPN, CDR2 SVGIG (reference sequence). This CDR3 has 15 amino acids. V was pared by 7 bases and J by 2 bases, with 18 bases between.

This clone was counted a single time. The CDR3 loop is CASSLGWQGSGNTIYF. The CDR3 nucleotides read TGTGCCAGCAGCTTAGGTTGGCAGGGCTCTGGAAACACCATATATTTT. The chain recombines TRBV11-2 with TRBJ1-3; tentatively, D is TRBD1 (5 bases). From germline, CDR1 is SGHAT and CDR2 FQNNGV. Trimming took off 1 base at V and 0 bases at J, with 10 bases between the two ends. CDR3 size: 16 residues.

V and J are TRBV4-1 and TRBJ2-7; TRBD2 agrees at 8 bases. The CDR3 extends over 15 amino acids. V trimming: 0 bases; J trimming: 5 bases; junction bases outside the gene matches: 6. Germline V gene data show CDR1 as MGHRA and CDR2 as YSYEKL. The chain's CDR3 is CASSQEERENDEQYF. CDR3 DNA sequence: TGCGCCAGCAGCCAAGAGGAGCGGGAGAACGACGAGCAGTACTTC.

The gene calls are TRBV21-1 and TRBJ1-5. TRBV21-1 is a known pseudogene. This CDR3 region has 17 residues. CDR3 sequence (DNA): TGTGCCAGCAGCAAAGATTGCCAGATAATACTGAATCAGCCCCAGCATTTT. Amino acids: CASSKDCQIILNQPQHF.

The V and J genes are TRBV5-1 and TRBJ2-1, with 10 bases fitting TRBD1. The CDR3 is 15 amino acids. Trimming removed 4 bases from V and 3 bases from J; junction bases left unmatched: 4. The germline V gene has CDR1 SGHRS and CDR2 YFSETQ. The CDR3 DNA reads TGCGCCAGCAGCGCTCGGACAGGGGGCTACAATGAGCAGTTCTTC. This sequence encodes CASSARTGGYNEQFF.

The rearrangement uses TRBV28 and TRBJ2-5; a possible D gene is TRBD1 (5 bases). The CDR3 totals 17 residues. Per the germline V gene, CDR1 is MDHEN and CDR2 is SYDVKM. V was shortened by 4 bases and J by 1 base, with 19 bases between the two germline ends. CDR3 in amino acids: CASSSPLLTVSQETQYF. The CDR3 DNA follows: TGTGCCAGCAGTTCCCCTCTATTGACAGTGTCCCAAGAGACCCAGTACTTC.

J is TRBJ2-7 and V is TRBV11-2; TRBD2 is a possible D gene (5 bases). This CDR3 contains 14 residues. V lost 5 bases to trimming and J lost 3 bases, with 14 bases between them. In germline, CDR1 is SGHAT, CDR2 FQNNGV. The CDR3 region is CASSPPSRDYEQYF. For the CDR3, the DNA is TGTGCCAGCAGCCCCCCTTCCCGGGACTACGAGCAGTACTTC.